The 10 T cell receptor beta chains listed next were all sequenced from one sample in a study of cytomegalovirus exposure and HLA in healthy donors. The PCR ran on 60 Vbeta and 13 Jbeta primers. The data were produced by immunoSEQ multiplex PCR, yet TCRdb's version contains in-frame clones alone and is incomplete. The sample lists 150,000 or so clones; approximately 80% were seen once. Sequenced: PBMCs. Every receptor here comes from a woman in her forties in good health and CMV-seropositive.

The chain recombines TRBV28 with TRBJ1-1; D is possibly TRBD1 (6 bases). V lost 5 bases and J lost 2, with 9 bases in between. Looked up from germline, CDR1 is MDHEN and CDR2 is SYDVKM. There are 13 residues in the CDR3. The CDR3 DNA follows: TGTGCCAGCAGTCTCGGGACAAACACTGAAGCTTTCTTT. Translating gives CASSLGTNTEAFF.

CDR3: CASSLDWGRQGAWTEAFF. As DNA, the CDR3 is TGTGCCAGCAGCTTAGATTGGGGGAGACAGGGGGCATGGACTGAAGCTTTCTTT. The chain employs TRBV7-9 and TRBJ1-1, with 10 positions matching TRBD1. This CDR3 has 18 amino acids. The trim removed 1 base at V and 5 bases at J, leaving 13 bases unmatched. Germline CDR1 SEHNR, CDR2 FQNEAQ (reference sequence).

The rearrangement uses TRBV29-1 and TRBJ2-1; 11 positions agree with TRBD2. The V gene end was trimmed by 4 bases and the J gene end by 12 bases; junction bases not matched to a gene: 26. Per the germline V gene, CDR1 is SQVTM and CDR2 is ANQGSEA. There are 19 residues in the CDR3. In DNA form, the CDR3 reads TGCAGCGTTGGACCGGGGCTAGCGGGAGGCCGGAGGGCGCCATGTTGGCAGTTCTTC. Translated: CSVGPGLAGGRRAPCWQFF.

The chain recombines TRBV5-1 with TRBJ2-4, with 8 bases identical to TRBD1. Per the germline V gene, CDR1 is SGHRS and CDR2 is YFSETQ. The CDR3 sequence is 17 residues long. The V and J ends lost 5 bases and 7 bases, in that order; junction bases with no gene match: 17. CDR3 coding DNA: TGCGCCAGCAGTCTGGCGGCCTCACAGGGGGTTTTCAACATTCAGTACTTC. Translated: CASSLAASQGVFNIQYF.

This clone was seen only a few times. The rearrangement links TRBV6-1 to TRBJ1-3, with a possible D match to TRBD1 (6 bases). This CDR3 comprises 14 residues. V was pared by 6 bases and J by 1 base, with 10 bases between. The germline CDR1 and CDR2 sequences are MNHNS and SASEGT. DNA for the CDR3: TGTGCCAGCAGACACACAGGGTCTGGAAACACCATATATTTT. It is translated as CASRHTGSGNTIYF.

This clone was seen a single time. The V and J genes are TRBV19 and TRBJ2-3; a possible D gene is TRBD2 (6 bases). The germline V and J ends were trimmed by 4 bases and 4 bases, with 15 bases remaining between them. Germline values: CDR1 LNHDA, CDR2 SQIVND (reference sequence). The CDR3 is made up of 15 amino acids. CDR3 sequence reads: CASSTGTWGADTQYF. The CDR3 DNA reads as TGTGCCAGTAGTACGGGGACCTGGGGGGCAGATACGCAGTATTTT.

The chain joins TRBV4-1 to TRBJ2-1, with TRBD2 identical over 9 bases. CDR1 and CDR2 from the germline V gene are MGHRA and YSYEKL. The junction had 6 bases not matched to a gene; V was cut back by 0 bases and J by 15 bases. The CDR3 runs 13 residues. The DNA for the CDR3 is TGCGCCAGCAGCCAAGATCTAGGGCGGGAGGGGTTCTTC. This gives the protein CASSQDLGREGFF.

The chain links TRBV28 to TRBJ2-5; maybe TRBD2 (5 bases). The CDR3 totals 15 residues. Germline V gene data show CDR1 as MDHEN and CDR2 as SYDVKM. Trimming pared 5 bases from V and 5 bases from J, leaving 18 bases between. The CDR3 nucleotides are TGTGCCAGCAGTCCACTCGGCGGGCTCAGGGAGACCCAGTACTTC. Amino acid sequence: CASSPLGGLRETQYF.

The gene calls are TRBV18 and TRBJ1-2, with 9 bases lining up with TRBD1. Per the germline V gene, CDR1 is KGHSH and CDR2 is LQKENI. V was pared by 3 bases and J by 2 bases, with 4 bases of the junction left unmatched. This CDR3 has 15 amino acids. CDR3 in DNA: TGTGCCAGCTCACCGCGACAGGGGGGGAACTATGGCTACACCTTC. It translates to CASSPRQGGNYGYTF.

The CDR3 loop reads CAWTPHRDIRNQPQHF. CDR3 DNA: TGTGCCTGGACTCCCCACCGGGACATACGCAATCAGCCCCAGCATTTT. The chain employs TRBV30 and TRBJ1-5, with D possibly being TRBD1 (6 bases). Trimming cost V 4 bases and J 2 bases, with 18 bases left between them. This CDR3 has 16 amino acids. Per germline, CDR1 GTSNPN and CDR2 SVGIG (reference sequence).